A single T cell receptor (beta chain) is shown here with its context. Its recognized antigen is unknown. No much larger clone exists at a distance of one base, and base qualities are not known. The time point tag for this specimen amounts to: about 28 days (+/-7) after the second vaccine dose. AZD1222 recipients given second doses at about 4 weeks or at about 12 weeks were pooled, since spike-specific TCR depth and breadth were not found to differ between the two schedules. Samples from vaccinated people were obtained from the UK trials COV001 and COV002, which included a single-blind randomized controlled phase 2/3 trial of AZD1222 (ChAdOx1 nCoV-19) in healthy adults. Trial participant PBMC samples were collected at day 0 and day 28 after the second dose for TCRbeta chain sequencing. This specimen comes from a study of T cell responses to AZD1222 COVID-19 vaccine (dated by TCRdb to the early 2020s). In the study overall: TCR sequencing was performed for 230 to 250 trial participants, of whom around 210 were given two doses of AZD1222 and 26 were given two doses of MenACWY control vaccine. Trial participants were enrolled into age subgroups of 18-55, 56-69 and 70-plus years, which contained 148, 28 and 57 TCR-sequenced participants, respectively. Beyond this particular receptor, the publication reports: Vaccine-associated CD4 TCRs spanned the whole spike protein, with dominant responses in regions 160-218 and 743-854. Conclusions about previously exposed vaccinees are limited because only 5 or 6 AZD1222 recipients were SARS-CoV-2 seropositive at baseline. Reportedly, close to half of the unique spike-specific TCRs recognized epitopes lying outside the regions that are mutated in the B.1.351 and B.1.1.7 variants. Because no day 14 peak-response samples were available, the repertoires could be characterized only after the peak T cell response. Participants were mostly white British and included more females than males, and it was suggested by the authors that clonal diversity may have been underestimated. After two AZD1222 doses, both the breadth and the depth of spike-specific TCRs were significantly higher than at day 0 and than in MenACWY recipients. The 56-69-year group was small, and its depth increase did not reach significance, likely because of low power.

V is cut by 5 bases and J by 3 bases, and the space between the germline ends is 13 bases. From the germline V gene, CDR1 is SGHAT and CDR2 is FQNNGV. The cysteine opens and the phenylalanine closes a CDR3 of 15 amino acids. Only the CDR3 part of the read is kept: 45 bases, read in frame from the first base. The CDR3 regions of human TCRbeta chains were analyzed by immunosequencing. As for the authors' bioinformatics: TCRs in the repertoires were compared against a reference library of SARS-CoV-2-specific TCRs that had been generated with the MIRA antigen-specificity platform. Breadth meant the fraction of unique TCRs that were SARS-CoV-2-associated, whereas depth meant the fraction of total T cells that were SARS-CoV-2-associated. Using the MIRA data, every spike-specific TCR was mapped to the spike region that the TCR reacted to and assigned to either a CD4 or a CD8 class. Log10-transformed breadth and depth values were compared by one-way ANOVA with Sidak's multiple comparisons tests. TCRdb took this table from immuneACCESS and kept in-frame rearrangements with V and J called. Such tables lack part of the clones; where checked against another copy, unresolved V genes explain under half of the gap, and the rest is unexplained. V, J and clone size reflect that table, while D and trimming were determined from the DNA. Across this sample there are fewer than 90,000 clones, with about 89% seen only once. Around a tenth of the sample is in the top ten clones.

Sample: peripheral blood, taken 28 days after the second AZD1222 dose. The chain couples TRBV11-2 to TRBJ2-2; the D call is possibly TRBD1 or TRBD2, each sharing 6 bases. The receptor was isolated from an adult who received the AZD1222 COVID-19 vaccine. The CDR3 is CASSPRRGDTGELFF. Read as DNA, the sequence is TGTGCCAGCAGCCCTCGTAGGGGGGACACCGGGGAGCTGTTTTTT.